This TCR beta chain was sequenced during a study of blood T cell repertoires in COVID-19. About the research overall: PBMCs, B-cell-depleted T cells, or T cells were the source of the cDNA or gDNA that made up the material.

This clone has a handful of counts. The assay was immunoSEQ multiplex PCR, and TCRdb's table has in-frame clones only and misses some. The sample includes 300,000 to 450,000 clones, approximately 80% of them seen just once. Germline V gives CDR1 SGHRS, CDR2 YFSETQ. This CDR3 has 16 residues. V was clipped by 1 base and J by 0 bases; unmatched bases: 2. The TCR comes from a human donor with acute or convalescent COVID-19. The donor label of this sample is uncertain. Sequencing was done on a sample of peripheral blood. The chain uses TRBV5-1 and TRBJ2-2, with 8 bases matching TRBD2. The CDR3 spells CASSLIAGTNTGELFF. As DNA, the CDR3 is TGCGCCAGCAGCTTGATAGCGGGGACGAACACCGGGGAGCTGTTTTTT.